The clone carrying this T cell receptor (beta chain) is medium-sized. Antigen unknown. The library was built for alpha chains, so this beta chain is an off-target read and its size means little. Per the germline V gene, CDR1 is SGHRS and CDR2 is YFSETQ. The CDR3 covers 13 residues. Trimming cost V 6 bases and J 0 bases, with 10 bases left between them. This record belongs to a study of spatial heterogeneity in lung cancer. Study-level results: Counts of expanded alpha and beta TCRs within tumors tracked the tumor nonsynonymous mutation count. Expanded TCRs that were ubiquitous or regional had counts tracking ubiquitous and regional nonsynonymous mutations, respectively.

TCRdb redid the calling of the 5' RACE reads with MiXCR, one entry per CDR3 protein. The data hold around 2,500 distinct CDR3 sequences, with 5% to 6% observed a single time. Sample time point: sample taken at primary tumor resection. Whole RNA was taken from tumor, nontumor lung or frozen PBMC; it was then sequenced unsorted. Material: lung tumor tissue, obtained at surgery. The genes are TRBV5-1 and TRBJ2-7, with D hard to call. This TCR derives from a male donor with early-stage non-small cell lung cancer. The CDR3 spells CASMPDLSYEQYF. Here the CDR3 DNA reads TGCGCCAGCATGCCGGACCTCTCCTACGAGCAGTACTTC.